This passage covers 32 T cell receptor beta chains from one sample sequenced in a study of cytomegalovirus exposure and HLA in healthy donors. TCRdb's table, derived via immunoSEQ multiplex PCR, lists solely in-frame clones and lacks some. The top ten clones hold 1.4% of a sample with approximately 140,000 clones, almost 85% of them seen once. Input material: PBMCs. The receptor source for this set is a woman between 25 and 40 years old in good health and CMV-seronegative.

This clone has a single count. The rearrangement uses TRBV27 and TRBJ2-7; the match to TRBD2 covers 7 bases. Germline V gene lookup returns CDR1 MNHEY and CDR2 SMNVEV (reference sequence). This CDR3 has 14 amino acids. With V trimmed by 3 bases and J by 5 bases, 7 bases remained unmatched. As DNA, the CDR3 is TGTGCCAGCAGTTTGTTGGGGGGGGACGACGAGCAGTACTTC. This sequence encodes CASSLLGGDDEQYF.

The chain is built from TRBV7-3 and TRBJ2-1, with 11 bases fitting TRBD2. CDR1 SGHTA and CDR2 FQGTGA come from the germline V gene. With V trimmed by 5 bases and J by 6 bases, 6 bases remained unmatched. The CDR3 totals 15 residues. This chain's CDR3 is CASSHRLAGINEQFF. The CDR3, as DNA: TGTGCCAGCAGCCACCGACTAGCGGGGATCAATGAGCAGTTCTTC.

This clone was seen only once. This chain links TRBV19 with TRBJ1-1; perhaps TRBD1 as D (6 bases). From germline, CDR1 is LNHDA and CDR2 SQIVND (reference sequence). There are 14 residues in the CDR3. Trimming took 3 bases from V and 0 from J, leaving 8 bases between them. Here the CDR3 DNA reads TGTGCCAGTAGTATGAGGGGGATGAACACTGAAGCTTTCTTT. It specifies CASSMRGMNTEAFF.

The CDR3 region is CASSSRPRDEQYF. CDR3 nucleotides: TGTGCCAGCAGCTCGAGGCCCAGGGACGAGCAGTACTTC. The chain combines TRBV5-6 with TRBJ2-7; D is perhaps TRBD1 (5 bases). This CDR3 is 13 amino acids long. The germline CDR1 and CDR2 sequences are SGHDT and YYEEEE. The V and J ends lost 3 bases and 5 bases respectively, with 12 bases between them.

This rearrangement joins TRBV4-3 to TRBJ2-7, with D possibly matching TRBD1 (5 bases). Per germline, CDR1 LGHNA and CDR2 YSLEER. The CDR3 sequence is 16 residues long. V lost 0 bases and J lost 0, with 12 bases in between. CDR3 residues: CASSQDPTGSSYEQYF. DNA of the CDR3: TGCGCCAGCAGCCAAGACCCCACAGGCAGCTCCTACGAGCAGTACTTC.

The CDR3 loop reads CASSLQGWVTEAFF. The CDR3 bases are TGTGCCAGCAGTTTACAGGGATGGGTCACTGAAGCTTTCTTT. The chain joins TRBV2 to TRBJ1-1; tentative D call: TRBD1 (6 bases). Looked up from germline, CDR1 is SNHLY and CDR2 is FYNNEI. This CDR3 region has 14 residues. Trimming cost V 5 bases and J 4 bases, with 14 bases left between them.

The genes are TRBV20-1 and TRBJ1-2, with D hard to call. Deletions cut 4 bases from V and 8 bases from J, with 8 bases between. CDR3 size: 10 residues. Germline lookup yields CDR1 DFQATT and CDR2 SNEGSKA (reference sequence). CDR3 sequence reads: CSATSRGYTF. The CDR3 DNA reads as TGCAGTGCTACGAGTCGGGGCTACACCTTC.

CDR3 nucleotides: TGTGCCAGCAGTGGCCGGGACACAAGGAAAAACATTCAGTACTTC. Its translation is CASSGRDTRKNIQYF. The chain uses TRBV6-1 and TRBJ2-4, with D possibly matching TRBD1 (6 bases). The CDR3 runs 15 residues. Germline CDR1 is MNHNS and CDR2 is SASEGT. Trimming took off 4 bases at V and 4 bases at J, with 14 bases between the two ends.

V gene TRBV6-1 combines with J gene TRBJ1-1, with D unclear. The V end was cut by 1 base, the J end by 1 base, with 4 bases between. This CDR3 comprises 13 residues. Germline CDR1 is MNHNS and CDR2 is SASEGT. CDR3 in DNA: TGTGCCAGCAGTGAAGGGCCGAACACTGAAGCTTTCTTT. This gives the protein CASSEGPNTEAFF.

This chain uses TRBV10-1 with TRBJ2-3; D remains ambiguous. V lost 4 bases to trimming and J lost 6 bases, with 11 bases between them. The CDR3 consists of 13 residues. The germline gives CDR1 WNHNN, CDR2 SYGVQD (reference sequence). CDR3 amino acids: CASSVRFPDTQYF. CDR3 coding DNA: TGCGCCAGCAGTGTCCGGTTCCCCGATACGCAGTATTTT.

This clone has more than one count but fewer than ten. The chain carries TRBV9 and TRBJ1-3, with 8 bases identical to TRBD1. Per germline, CDR1 SGDLS and CDR2 YYNGEE. V lost 4 bases to trimming and J lost 4 bases; unmatched junction nucleotides: 4. The CDR3 length is 14 residues. Here the CDR3 DNA reads TGTGCCAGCAGCCCCCGGACAGGGGGAAACACCATATATTTT. Translated: CASSPRTGGNTIYF.

J is TRBJ1-2 and V is TRBV4-1; 9 bases are shared with TRBD1. CDR3 size: 15 residues. V shed 3 bases, J shed 7 bases, and the junction held 9 bases outside the gene matches. Germline lookup yields CDR1 MGHRA and CDR2 YSYEKL. CDR3 nucleotides: TGCGCCAGCAGCCAGCCGGGACAGGGCCGAGGTGGCTACACCTTC. It is translated as CASSQPGQGRGGYTF.

This clone was seen more than once but under ten times. This chain joins TRBV29-1 and TRBJ1-1; the match to TRBD1 covers 10 bases. Germline V gene sequence: CDR1 SQVTM, CDR2 ANQGSEA. V lost 5 bases to trimming and J lost 4 bases; unmatched junction nucleotides: 4. The CDR3 length is 13 residues. The DNA for the CDR3 is TGCAGCGTTCAGGGGGACAGGGGCACTGAAGCTTTCTTT. This gives the protein CSVQGDRGTEAFF.

CDR3 region: CASSLAGGPKGGPNYGYTF. CDR3 in DNA: TGCGCCAGCAGCTTGGCCGGCGGGCCTAAGGGAGGGCCTAACTATGGCTACACCTTC. The V and J genes are TRBV5-1 and TRBJ1-2; D not certain. Per germline, CDR1 SGHRS and CDR2 YFSETQ. The CDR3 spans 19 residues. V was cut by 0 bases and J by 0 bases, with 21 bases left in between.

V gene TRBV11-2 combines with J gene TRBJ1-1; the D is unclear. This CDR3 is 15 amino acids long. Germline CDR1 reads SGHAT; CDR2 reads FQNNGV. V was clipped by 0 bases and J by 1 base, with 9 bases between them. The CDR3 DNA reads TGTGCCAGCAGCTTAGAATACAGAGCGAACACTGAAGCTTTCTTT. The encoded protein is CASSLEYRANTEAFF.

This clone was seen ten or more times. V gene TRBV11-2 combines with J gene TRBJ1-3; the match to TRBD1 covers 7 bases. CDR1 SGHAT and CDR2 FQNNGV come from the germline V gene. CDR3 length: 16 residues. The V and J ends lost 5 bases and 8 bases, in that order; junction bases with no gene match: 15. This CDR3 is CASSNRATGREHTIYF. CDR3 nucleotides: TGTGCCAGCAGCAACCGAGCGACAGGGAGAGAGCACACCATATATTTT.

This clone appeared once. The chain couples TRBV5-1 to TRBJ2-1, with a tentative D call TRBD2 (5 bases). The CDR3 loop spans 16 amino acids. Germline V CDR1 and CDR2: SGHRS, YFSETQ. V lost 3 bases, J lost 0 bases, and 13 bases lay in between. CDR3 DNA sequence: TGCGCCAGCAGCTCCACTAGTAGTAGCTCCTACAATGAGCAGTTCTTC. It encodes CASSSTSSSSYNEQFF.

The V call is TRBV7-2, the J call TRBJ2-5; 8 bases map to TRBD2. Looked up from germline, CDR1 is SGHTA and CDR2 is FQGNSA. Trimming removed 1 base from V and 4 bases from J; junction bases left unmatched: 8. The CDR3 is 16 residues long. The CDR3 region is CASSLGSGGATETQYF. The CDR3 region has the DNA TGTGCCAGCAGCTTAGGTTCCGGGGGGGCCACAGAGACCCAGTACTTC.

For this clone: The same CDR3 can be traced to other DNA sequences in this sample. Written as DNA, the CDR3 is TGTGCCAGCAGAAGGACTGCGAACACTGAAGCTTTCTTT. As protein: CASRRTANTEAFF. This rearrangement joins TRBV6-5 to TRBJ1-1; D call uncertain. The CDR3 length is 13 residues. Germline V CDR1 and CDR2: MNHEY, SVGAGI. V lost 6 bases and J lost 1, with 9 bases in between.

V is TRBV5-6 and J is TRBJ2-6, with a weak D call TRBD1 (6 bases). Germline-derived CDR1 and CDR2 are SGHDT and YYEEEE. The CDR3 has 17 residues. V lost 2 bases and J lost 3, with 15 bases in between. The CDR3 nucleotides read TGTGCCAGCAGCTTTATTCTGGACAGTTTTGGGGCCAACGTCCTGACTTTC. This encodes CASSFILDSFGANVLTF.

Worth noting for this clone: Within the sample, other DNA sequences also encode this same CDR3. The chain uses TRBV9 and TRBJ2-7; 12 bases agree with TRBD1. CDR1 SGDLS and CDR2 YYNGEE come from the germline V gene. The CDR3 sequence is 14 residues long. V trimming: 4 bases; J trimming: 4 bases; junction bases outside the gene matches: 3. CDR3 nucleotide sequence: TGTGCCAGCAGCACGGGACAGGGGGCTTACGAGCAGTACTTC. It yields the protein CASSTGQGAYEQYF. Variable domain in full (rest from reference TRBV9 and TRBJ2-7): DSGVTQTPKHLITATGQRVTLRCSPRSGDLSVYWYQQSLDQGLQFLIQYYNGEERAKGNILERFSAQQFPDLHSELNLSSLELGDSALYFCASSTGQGAYEQYFGPGTRLTVT.

This chain links TRBV11-2 with TRBJ2-2, with 8 bases lining up with TRBD1. This CDR3 has 16 residues. Per the germline V gene, CDR1 is SGHAT and CDR2 is FQNNGV. The junction had 5 bases not matched to a gene; V was cut back by 2 bases and J by 3 bases. The CDR3 region has the DNA TGTGCCAGCAGCTTAAATGCAGGGGGCGACACCGGGGAGCTGTTTTTT. Translation gives CASSLNAGGDTGELFF. The whole variable domain, filled in from reference TRBV11-2 and TRBJ2-2, reads EAGVAQSPRYKIIEKRQSVAFWCNPISGHATLYWYQQILGQGPKLLIQFQNNGVVDDSQLPKDRFSAERLKGVDSTLKIQPAKLEDSAVYLCASSLNAGGDTGELFFGEGSRLTVL.

The chain links TRBV5-8 to TRBJ1-2; TRBD1 agrees at 7 bases. V was pared by 2 bases and J by 4 bases, with 17 bases of the junction left unmatched. The germline CDR1 and CDR2 sequences are SGHTS and YDEGEE. This CDR3 contains 18 residues. CDR3 DNA sequence: TGTGCCAGCAGCTTATATCGCGGTGGAGGGGGCGATCTCTATGGCTACACCTTC. Translation: CASSLYRGGGGDLYGYTF.

V is TRBV4-2 and J is TRBJ2-1; tentative D call: TRBD2 (6 bases). The CDR3 covers 13 residues. V was clipped by 1 base and J by 16 bases, with 17 bases between them. Germline V lookup: CDR1 LGHNA, CDR2 YNFKEQ. CDR3 loop: CASSQGERGTQFF. CDR3 nucleotide sequence: TGTGCCAGCAGCCAAGGGGAGAGAGGGACTCAATTCTTC.

This sequence joins TRBV19 and TRBJ2-7; TRBD1 aligns across 9 bases. The trim removed 0 bases at V and 5 bases at J, leaving 8 bases unmatched. Germline assignment: CDR1 LNHDA and CDR2 SQIVND (reference sequence). The CDR3 runs 16 residues. The CDR3 is CASSIDRGTGIDEQYF. The CDR3 DNA is TGTGCCAGTAGTATAGATCGTGGGACAGGGATCGACGAGCAGTACTTC.

The chain combines TRBV9 with TRBJ1-6, with D unresolved. From germline, CDR1 is SGDLS and CDR2 YYNGEE. The CDR3 extends over 15 amino acids. Trimming shortened V by 4 bases and J by 2 bases, and 10 bases separated the two germline ends. DNA for the CDR3: TGTGCCAGCAGCCCTAGGGAGGCCTATAATTCACCCCTCCACTTT. It translates to CASSPREAYNSPLHF.

A few counts support this clone. The chain is built from TRBV7-6 and TRBJ2-2; D gene ambiguous. V lost 5 bases and J 7 bases, leaving 11 bases between the germline ends. CDR3 length equals 13 residues. The V gene's germline CDR1 is SGHVS and CDR2 FNYEAQ. This CDR3 reads CASSPQSYGELFF. The CDR3 DNA reads TGTGCCAGCAGCCCCCAGTCTTACGGGGAGCTGTTTTTT.

The rearrangement joins TRBV11-3 to TRBJ2-3; tentatively, D is TRBD2 (6 bases). V was cut by 0 bases and J by 0 bases, with 10 bases left in between. Germline-derived CDR1 and CDR2 are SGHNT and YENEEA. CDR3 length: 16 residues. CDR3 loop: CASSLDGGSSTDTQYF. CDR3 coding DNA: TGTGCCAGCAGCTTAGATGGAGGGTCTAGCACAGATACGCAGTATTTT.

The chain links TRBV18 to TRBJ2-7, with D maybe TRBD2 (6 bases). The germline V and J ends were trimmed by 3 bases and 7 bases, with 13 bases remaining between them. Per germline, CDR1 KGHSH and CDR2 LQKENI. The CDR3 is 13 residues long. The CDR3 reads CASSPLGGEEQYF. CDR3 coding DNA: TGTGCCAGCTCACCTCTGGGGGGTGAGGAGCAGTACTTC.

The chain has TRBV12-5 and TRBJ1-6; 7 bases are shared with TRBD1. Trimming at V came to 0 bases and at J to 7 bases, leaving 12 bases not matched to a gene. The germline V gene has CDR1 LGHNT and CDR2 FRNRAP. The CDR3 contains 18 residues. The CDR3 coding sequence is TGTGCTAGTGGTTTGGTACAGACAGGGTTCATACAGAATTCACCCCTCCACTTT. Its protein product is CASGLVQTGFIQNSPLHF. Based on the CDR3 plus reference TRBV12-5 and TRBJ1-6, the full variable domain is DARVTQTPRHKVTEMGQEVTMRCQPILGHNTVFWYRQTMMQGLELLAYFRNRAPLDDSGMPKDRFSAEMPDATLATLKIQPSEPRDSAVYFCASGLVQTGFIQNSPLHFGNGTRLTVT.

The J gene is TRBJ1-2, the V gene TRBV5-1, with 7 bases lining up with TRBD1. The CDR3 is 16 amino acids. Germline-derived CDR1 and CDR2 are SGHRS and YFSETQ. The J segment lost 2 bases and the V segment lost 6 bases, leaving 13 bases of the junction unmatched. The CDR3 nucleotides read TGCGCCAGCAACCTCAATCCTCTCAGGGGGAACTATGGCTACACCTTC. It specifies CASNLNPLRGNYGYTF. Looking up the rest from reference TRBV5-1 and TRBJ1-2 gives the full variable domain: KAGVTQTPRYLIKTRGQQVTLSCSPISGHRSVSWYQQTPGQGLQFLFEYFSETQRNKGNFPGRFSGRQFSNSRSEMNVSTLELGDSALYLCASNLNPLRGNYGYTFGSGTRLTVV.

The V gene is TRBV5-1, the J gene TRBJ1-2, with 10 bases matching TRBD1. The CDR3 runs 14 residues. The germline V gene has CDR1 SGHRS and CDR2 YFSETQ. The V gene end was trimmed by 4 bases and the J gene end by 6 bases; junction bases not matched to a gene: 6. CDR3 residues: CASSPAGTGDGYTF. The CDR3 coding sequence is TGCGCCAGCAGCCCTGCTGGGACAGGGGATGGCTACACCTTC.